The entry that follows covers one TCR beta chain sequence. This record belongs to a study of control samples from healthy donors and cancer patients. J was trimmed by 4 bases and V by 5 bases; bases with no gene match: 1. The CDR3 consists of 13 residues. Germline loops: CDR1 SGHTA, CDR2 FQGTGA. This table comes from immunoSEQ multiplex PCR, and its TCRdb copy is limited to in-frame clones, with some not included. The sample shows tens of thousands of clones, roughly 80% of them seen only once. Specimen: blood. The clonotype comes from a man aged 55 to 70 in good health. This sequence joins TRBV7-3 and TRBJ1-1; 10 nucleotides match TRBD1. The CDR3 here is CASSRQGATEAFF. In DNA form, the CDR3 reads TGTGCCAGCAGCCGACAGGGGGCCACTGAAGCTTTCTTT.